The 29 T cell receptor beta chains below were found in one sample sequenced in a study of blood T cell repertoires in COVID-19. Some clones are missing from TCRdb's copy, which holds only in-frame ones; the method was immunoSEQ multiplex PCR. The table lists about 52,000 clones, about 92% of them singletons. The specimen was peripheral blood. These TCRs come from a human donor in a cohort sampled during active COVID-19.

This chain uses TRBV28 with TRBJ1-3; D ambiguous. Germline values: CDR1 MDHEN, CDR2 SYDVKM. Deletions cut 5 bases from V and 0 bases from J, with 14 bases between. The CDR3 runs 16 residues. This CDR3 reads CASSALGLNSGNTIYF. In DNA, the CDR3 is TGTGCCAGCAGTGCCCTCGGACTCAACTCTGGAAACACCATATATTTT.

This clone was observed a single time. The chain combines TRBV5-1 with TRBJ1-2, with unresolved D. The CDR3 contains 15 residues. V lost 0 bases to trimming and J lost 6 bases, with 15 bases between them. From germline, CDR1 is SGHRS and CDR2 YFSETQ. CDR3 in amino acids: CASSLANGGSNGYTF. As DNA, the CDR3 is TGCGCCAGCAGCTTGGCCAACGGAGGGAGTAATGGCTACACCTTC.

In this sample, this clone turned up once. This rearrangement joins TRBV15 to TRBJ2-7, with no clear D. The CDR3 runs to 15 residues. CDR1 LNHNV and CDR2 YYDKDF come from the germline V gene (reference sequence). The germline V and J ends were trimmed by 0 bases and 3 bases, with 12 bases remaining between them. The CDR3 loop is CATSREAATNYEQYF. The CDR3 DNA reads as TGTGCCACCAGCAGAGAGGCGGCAACAAACTACGAGCAGTACTTC.

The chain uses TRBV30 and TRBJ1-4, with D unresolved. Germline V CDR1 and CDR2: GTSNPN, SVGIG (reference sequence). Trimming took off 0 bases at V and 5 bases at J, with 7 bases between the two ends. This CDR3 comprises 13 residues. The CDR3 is CAWSVGGNEKLFF. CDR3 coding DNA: TGTGCCTGGAGTGTAGGAGGGAATGAAAAACTGTTTTTT.

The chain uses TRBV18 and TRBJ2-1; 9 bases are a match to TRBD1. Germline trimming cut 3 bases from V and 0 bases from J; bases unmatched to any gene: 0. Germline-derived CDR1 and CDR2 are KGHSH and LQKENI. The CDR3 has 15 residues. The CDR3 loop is CASSPDRGSYNEQFF. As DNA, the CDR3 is TGTGCCAGCTCACCGGACAGGGGCTCCTACAATGAGCAGTTCTTC. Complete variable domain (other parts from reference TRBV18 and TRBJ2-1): NAGVMQNPRHLVRRRGQEARLRCSPMKGHSHVYWYRQLPEEGLKFMVYLQKENIIDESGMPKERFSAEFPKEGPSILRIQQVVRGDSAAYFCASSPDRGSYNEQFFGPGTRLTVL.

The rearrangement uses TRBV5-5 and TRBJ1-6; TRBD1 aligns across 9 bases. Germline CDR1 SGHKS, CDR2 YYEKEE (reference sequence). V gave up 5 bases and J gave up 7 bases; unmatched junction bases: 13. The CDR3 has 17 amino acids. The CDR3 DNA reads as TGTGCCAGCAGTCAAATCCGGGACAGGGTTTTGAATTCACCCCTCCACTTT. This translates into CASSQIRDRVLNSPLHF.

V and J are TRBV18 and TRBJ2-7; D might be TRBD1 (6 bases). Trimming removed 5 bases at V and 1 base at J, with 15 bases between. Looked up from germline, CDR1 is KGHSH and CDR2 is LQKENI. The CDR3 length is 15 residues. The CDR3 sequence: CASSWTAAPSYEQYF. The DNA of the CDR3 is TGTGCCAGCTCATGGACAGCCGCACCGTCCTACGAGCAGTACTTC.

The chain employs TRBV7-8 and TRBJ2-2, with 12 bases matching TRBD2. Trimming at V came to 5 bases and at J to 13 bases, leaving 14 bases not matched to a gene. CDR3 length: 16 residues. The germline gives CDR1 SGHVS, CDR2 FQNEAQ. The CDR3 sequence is CASSPGLAGALVRLFF. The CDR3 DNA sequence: TGTGCCAGCAGCCCGGGACTAGCGGGCGCCTTGGTGAGGCTGTTTTTT. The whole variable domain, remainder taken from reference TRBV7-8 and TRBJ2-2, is GAGVSQSPRYKVAKRGQDVALRCDPISGHVSLFWYQQALGQGPEFLTYFQNEAQLDKSGLPSDRFFAERPEGSVSTLKIQRTQQEDSAVYLCASSPGLAGALVRLFFGEGSRLTVL.

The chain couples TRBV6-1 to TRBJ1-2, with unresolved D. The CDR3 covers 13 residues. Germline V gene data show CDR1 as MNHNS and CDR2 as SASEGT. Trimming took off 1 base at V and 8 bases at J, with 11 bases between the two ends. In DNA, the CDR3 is TGTGCCAGCAGTGAAGGGCGGCATGACGGCTACACCTTC. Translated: CASSEGRHDGYTF.

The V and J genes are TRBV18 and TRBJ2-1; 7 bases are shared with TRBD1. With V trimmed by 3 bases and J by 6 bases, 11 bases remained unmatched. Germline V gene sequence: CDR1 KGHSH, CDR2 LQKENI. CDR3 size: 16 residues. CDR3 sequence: CASSPQRQGGGNEQFF. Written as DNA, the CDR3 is TGTGCCAGCTCACCCCAGCGACAGGGTGGTGGCAATGAGCAGTTCTTC.

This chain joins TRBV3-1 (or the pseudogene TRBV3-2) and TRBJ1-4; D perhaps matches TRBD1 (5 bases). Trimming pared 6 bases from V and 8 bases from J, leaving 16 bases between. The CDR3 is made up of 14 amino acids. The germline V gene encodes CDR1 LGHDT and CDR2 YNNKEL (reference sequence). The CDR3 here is CASREGPGREKLFF. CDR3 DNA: TGTGCCAGCAGAGAGGGGCCGGGGAGGGAAAAACTGTTTTTT.

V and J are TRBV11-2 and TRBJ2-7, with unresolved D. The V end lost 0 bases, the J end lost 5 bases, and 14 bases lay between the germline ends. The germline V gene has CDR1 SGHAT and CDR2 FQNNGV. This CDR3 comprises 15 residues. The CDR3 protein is CASSLDRRLADEQYF. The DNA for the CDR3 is TGTGCCAGCAGCTTAGATCGACGGCTCGCGGACGAGCAGTACTTC.

The DNA of the CDR3 is TGTGCCAGCATGCCCCGACAGGGCGGCAATCAGCCCCAGCATTTT. Translation gives CASMPRQGGNQPQHF. The chain joins TRBV6-5 to TRBJ1-5; 7 nucleotides agree with TRBD1. Trimming cost V 7 bases and J 2 bases; bases outside gene matches: 8. CDR3 length: 15 residues. Germline CDR1 MNHEY, CDR2 SVGAGI.

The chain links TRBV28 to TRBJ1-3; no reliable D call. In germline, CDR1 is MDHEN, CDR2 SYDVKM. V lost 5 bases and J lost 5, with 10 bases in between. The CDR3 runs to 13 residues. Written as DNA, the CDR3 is TGTGCCAGCAGTAGCGTAGATCGAAACACCATATATTTT. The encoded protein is CASSSVDRNTIYF.

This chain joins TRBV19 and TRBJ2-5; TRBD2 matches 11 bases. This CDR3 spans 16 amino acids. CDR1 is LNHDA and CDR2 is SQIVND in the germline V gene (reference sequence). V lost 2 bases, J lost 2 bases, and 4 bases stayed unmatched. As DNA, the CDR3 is TGTGCCAGTAGTATAAAGGGACTAGCGGAGCAAGAGACCCAGTACTTC. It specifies CASSIKGLAEQETQYF.

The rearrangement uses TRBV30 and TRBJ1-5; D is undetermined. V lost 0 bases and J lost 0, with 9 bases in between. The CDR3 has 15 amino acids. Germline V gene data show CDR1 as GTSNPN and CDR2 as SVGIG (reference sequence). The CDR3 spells CAWSVALTSNQPQHF. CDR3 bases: TGTGCCTGGAGTGTAGCGCTGACTAGCAATCAGCCCCAGCATTTT.

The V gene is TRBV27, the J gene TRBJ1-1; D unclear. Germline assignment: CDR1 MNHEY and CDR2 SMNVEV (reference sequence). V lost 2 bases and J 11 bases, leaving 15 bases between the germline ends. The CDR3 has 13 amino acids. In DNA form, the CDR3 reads TGTGCCAGCAGTTTAACCCGGGCGGGGTGGGCTTTCTTT. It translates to CASSLTRAGWAFF.

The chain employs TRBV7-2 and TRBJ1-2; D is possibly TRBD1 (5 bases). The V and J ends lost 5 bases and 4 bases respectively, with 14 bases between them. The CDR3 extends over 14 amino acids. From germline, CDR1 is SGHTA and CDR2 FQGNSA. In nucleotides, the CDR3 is TGTGCCAGCAGCCCGACAGTCTCGGTCTATGGCTACACCTTC. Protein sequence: CASSPTVSVYGYTF.

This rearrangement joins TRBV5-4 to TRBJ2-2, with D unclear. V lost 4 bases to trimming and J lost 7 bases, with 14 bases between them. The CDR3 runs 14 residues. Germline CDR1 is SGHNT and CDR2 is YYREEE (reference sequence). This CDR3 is CASSRAQRRGELFF. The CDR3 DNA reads TGTGCCAGCAGCCGCGCCCAGAGGCGCGGGGAGCTGTTTTTT.

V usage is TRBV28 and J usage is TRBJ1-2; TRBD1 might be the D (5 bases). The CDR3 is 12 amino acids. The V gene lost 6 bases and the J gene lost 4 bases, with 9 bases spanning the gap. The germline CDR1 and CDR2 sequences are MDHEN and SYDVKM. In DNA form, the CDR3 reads TGTGCCAGCAGCTCGACAGCCTATGGCTACACCTTC. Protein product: CASSSTAYGYTF.

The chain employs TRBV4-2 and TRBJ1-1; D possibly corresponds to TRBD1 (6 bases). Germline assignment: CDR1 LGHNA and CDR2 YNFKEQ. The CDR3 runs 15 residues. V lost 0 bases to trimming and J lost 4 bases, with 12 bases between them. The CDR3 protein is CASSQDPGQITEAFF. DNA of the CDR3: TGTGCCAGCAGCCAAGATCCTGGACAGATCACTGAAGCTTTCTTT.

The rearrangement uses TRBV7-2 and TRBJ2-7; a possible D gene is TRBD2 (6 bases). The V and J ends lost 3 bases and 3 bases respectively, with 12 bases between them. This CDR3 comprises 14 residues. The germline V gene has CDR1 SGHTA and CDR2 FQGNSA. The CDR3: CASSFNGRLYEQYF. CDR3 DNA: TGTGCCAGCAGCTTCAACGGGAGACTCTACGAGCAGTACTTC.

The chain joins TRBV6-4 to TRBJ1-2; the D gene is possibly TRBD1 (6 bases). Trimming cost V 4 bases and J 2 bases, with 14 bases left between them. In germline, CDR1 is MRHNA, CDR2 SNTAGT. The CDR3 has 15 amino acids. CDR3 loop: CASSGGQSRNYGYTF. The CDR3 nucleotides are TGTGCCAGCAGTGGTGGACAGAGCCGCAACTATGGCTACACCTTC.

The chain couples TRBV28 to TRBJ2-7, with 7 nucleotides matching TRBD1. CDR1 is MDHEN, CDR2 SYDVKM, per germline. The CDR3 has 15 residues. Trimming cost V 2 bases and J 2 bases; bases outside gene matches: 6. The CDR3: CASSLNLQGTYEQYF. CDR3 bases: TGTGCCAGCAGTTTAAATTTACAGGGGACCTACGAGCAGTACTTC.

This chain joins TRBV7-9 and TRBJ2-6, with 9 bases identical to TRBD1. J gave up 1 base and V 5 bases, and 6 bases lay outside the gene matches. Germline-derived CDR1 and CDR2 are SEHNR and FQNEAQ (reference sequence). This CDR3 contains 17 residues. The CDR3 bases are TGTGCCAGCAGCCCCGGGACAGGGAAGTCTGGGGCCAACGTCCTGACTTTC. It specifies CASSPGTGKSGANVLTF.

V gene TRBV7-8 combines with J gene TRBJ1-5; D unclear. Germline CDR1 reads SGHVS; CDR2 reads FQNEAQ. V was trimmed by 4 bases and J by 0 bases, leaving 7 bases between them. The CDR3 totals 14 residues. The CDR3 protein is CASSSTDSNQPQHF. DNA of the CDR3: TGTGCCAGCAGCTCAACAGATAGCAATCAGCCCCAGCATTTT.

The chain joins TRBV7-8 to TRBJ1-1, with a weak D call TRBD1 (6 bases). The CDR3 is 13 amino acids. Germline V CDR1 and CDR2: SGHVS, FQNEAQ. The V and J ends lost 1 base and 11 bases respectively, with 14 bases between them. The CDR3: CASSLGVQGKAFF. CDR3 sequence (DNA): TGTGCCAGCAGCTTAGGGGTGCAGGGGAAGGCTTTCTTT.

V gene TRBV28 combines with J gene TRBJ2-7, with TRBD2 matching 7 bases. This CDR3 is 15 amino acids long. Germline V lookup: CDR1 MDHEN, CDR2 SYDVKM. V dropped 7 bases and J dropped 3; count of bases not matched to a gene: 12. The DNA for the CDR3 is TGTGCCAGCACTGACCGGGGGACTAAATTCTACGAGCAGTACTTC. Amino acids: CASTDRGTKFYEQYF.

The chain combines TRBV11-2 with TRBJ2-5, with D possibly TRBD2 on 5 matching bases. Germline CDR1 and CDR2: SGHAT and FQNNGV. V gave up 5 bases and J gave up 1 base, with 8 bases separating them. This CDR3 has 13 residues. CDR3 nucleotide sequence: TGTGCCAGCAGCCGGGGTGGCCAAGAGACCCAGTACTTC. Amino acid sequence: CASSRGGQETQYF.